Detailed here is one T cell receptor beta chain. Produced via immunoSEQ multiplex PCR; TCRdb's table is partial and in-frame only. The table lists some 77,000 clones, about 92% of them singletons. Autoimmune disease history or systemic immunosuppression meant exclusion. The data originate from a study of OX40 agonist ivuxolimab in advanced cancers. This CDR3 is built from 15 residues. Germline CDR1 reads MNHEY; CDR2 reads SVGAGI. The ends were cut back, 0 bases at V and 0 bases at J, with 8 bases in the middle. This rearrangement joins TRBV6-5 to TRBJ1-1; D is unresolved. The receptor was isolated from an adult with an advanced solid tumor such as melanoma, head and neck, liver or kidney cancer. The sample was CD4+ or CD8+ T cells sorted from blood, taken in a trial of the OX40 agonist ivuxolimab. The DNA of the CDR3 is TGTGCCAGCAGTTACTCCCCCGGGGTGAACACTGAAGCTTTCTTT. This encodes CASSYSPGVNTEAFF.